This TCR beta chain was retrieved from a study of human T cells and chemical hapten exposure. This clonotype was seen a few times. Using its own MiXCR run on the RACE reads, TCRdb lists one record per CDR3 protein. Of 380,000 or so distinct CDR3 sequences listed, 4.5% to 5.5% are singletons. Noted time point: pre-sensitization, week 0. Noted treatment: therapeutic diphenylcyclopropenone sensitization with weekly scalp DPC. This CDR3 has 15 residues. Germline CDR1 reads DFQATT; CDR2 reads SNEGSKA (reference sequence). Trimming at V came to 5 bases and at J to 1 base, leaving 10 bases not matched to a gene.

The chain carries TRBV20-1 and TRBJ2-5; 7 nucleotides match TRBD1. This TCR was recovered from a woman aged 18-29 years with alopecia areata. Some clones in this sample may be carry-over from other donors' samples. The sample here was whole blood, taken in connection with sensitization to the hapten diphenylcyclopropenone (DPC). CDR3 amino acids: CSAVPSTGRQETQYF. CDR3 DNA sequence: TGCAGTGCTGTCCCCTCGACAGGGCGCCAAGAGACCCAGTACTTC.